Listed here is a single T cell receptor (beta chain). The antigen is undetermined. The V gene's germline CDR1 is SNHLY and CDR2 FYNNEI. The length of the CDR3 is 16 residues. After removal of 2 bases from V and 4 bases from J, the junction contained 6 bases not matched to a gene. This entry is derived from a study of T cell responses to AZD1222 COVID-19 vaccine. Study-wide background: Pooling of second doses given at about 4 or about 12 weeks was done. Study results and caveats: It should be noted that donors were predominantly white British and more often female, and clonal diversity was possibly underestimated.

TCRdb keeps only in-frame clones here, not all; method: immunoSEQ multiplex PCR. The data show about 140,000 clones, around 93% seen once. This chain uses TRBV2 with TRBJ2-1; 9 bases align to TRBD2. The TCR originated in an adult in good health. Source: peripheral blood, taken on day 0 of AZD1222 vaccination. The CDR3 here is CASSERLAGTYNEQFF. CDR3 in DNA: TGTGCCAGCAGTGAAAGGCTAGCGGGGACTTACAATGAGCAGTTCTTC.